The 20 T cell receptor beta chains given below trace back to one sample, sequenced in a study of metastatic and nonmetastatic thyroid tumors (dated by TCRdb to 2018 to 2021). No patient had received any treatment before thyroid surgery. Libraries were prepared through PCR. Sequencing instrument: Illumina HiSeq 4000. The public reads were quality trimmed at Q25 with fastp and then assembled into clones with MiXCR by TCRdb, keeping productive beta chains. Across this sample there are over 10,000 clones, with about 12% seen only once. 32% of the sample is in the top ten clones. Sequencing used blood. Source of these receptors: a female donor with papillary thyroid cancer or a benign thyroid nodule (not recorded which). Some clones in this sample may be carry-over from other donors' samples.

Notes on this clone: The missing conserved phenylalanine or tryptophan at the end of this CDR3 makes a read error likely. J is TRBJ2-4 and V is TRBV5-6, with 9 bases that match TRBD1. V shed 4 bases and J 1 base; nucleotides not matched to a gene: 12. Germline V gene data show CDR1 as SGHDT and CDR2 as YYEEEE. The CDR3 contains 18 residues. The CDR3 loop is CASSPTLQGARAKNIQYL. The CDR3, as DNA: TGTGCCAGCAGCCCGACCCTACAGGGGGCGCGCGCCAAAAACATTCAGTACTTG.

This clone has more than one count but fewer than ten. The chain has TRBV6-2 or TRBV6-3 and TRBJ1-5; 8 bases match TRBD1. CDR3 length equals 15 residues. With 6 bases clipped from V and 6 bases from J, the junction kept 10 bases outside the gene matches. CDR1 and CDR2 from the germline V gene are MNHEY and SVGEGT. The CDR3 reads CASRTGTGPSQPQHF. CDR3 coding DNA: TGTGCCAGCAGAACCGGGACAGGCCCCTCTCAGCCCCAGCATTTT.

This clone has at least ten counts. V usage is TRBV25-1 and J usage is TRBJ2-2; possibly TRBD2 for D (5 bases). V gave up 6 bases and J gave up 4 bases, with 18 bases separating them. This CDR3 spans 16 amino acids. Germline values: CDR1 MGHDK, CDR2 SYGVNS. Here the CDR3 reads CASSGVLGSGTGELFF. CDR3 DNA sequence: TGTGCCAGCAGCGGCGTTTTGGGGAGCGGCACCGGGGAGCTGTTTTTT.

Remarks on this clone: Germline is not matched at one junction end, which may reflect a read error. The chain has TRBV6-6 and TRBJ1-5; maybe TRBD1 (6 bases). Germline V gene lookup returns CDR1 MNHNY and CDR2 SVGAGI (reference sequence). This CDR3 contains 13 residues. The CDR3 is CASSYQQGQPKHF. The CDR3, as DNA: TGTGCCAGTAGTTACCAACAGGGTCAGCCCAAGCATTTT.

In this sample, this clone turned up many times. The sample holds other DNA sequences that translate to the same CDR3. This rearrangement joins TRBV10-3 to TRBJ1-2; weak D call: TRBD1 (5 bases). CDR3 length: 14 amino acids. V lost 5 bases, J lost 6 bases, and 16 bases lay in between. Germline assignment: CDR1 ENHRY and CDR2 SYGVKD. Here the CDR3 DNA reads TGTGCCATCAGTCGAGATAGGGGATTCGATGGCTACACCTTC. Protein product: CAISRDRGFDGYTF.

This clone was counted ten times or more. The gene calls are TRBV15 and TRBJ1-4; D not resolved. Germline V lookup: CDR1 LNHNV, CDR2 YYDKDF (reference sequence). V lost 0 bases and J lost 5, with 13 bases in between. This CDR3 is built from 16 residues. The CDR3, as DNA: TGTGCCACCAGCAGAGATTATCAGGCGGGGAATGAAAAACTGTTTTTT. Amino acid sequence: CATSRDYQAGNEKLFF.

V is TRBV7-6 and J is TRBJ2-7, with TRBD1 matching over 7 bases. The length of the CDR3 is 14 residues. The trim removed 6 bases at V and 2 bases at J, leaving 7 bases unmatched. Germline V lookup: CDR1 SGHVS, CDR2 FNYEAQ. The CDR3 loop is CASSSGTDAYEQYF. In DNA form, the CDR3 reads TGTGCCAGCAGTTCCGGGACAGATGCCTACGAGCAGTACTTC.

This clone has at least ten counts. The genes are TRBV2 and TRBJ2-5, with 7 bases identical to TRBD2. This CDR3 spans 12 amino acids. In germline, CDR1 is SNHLY, CDR2 FYNNEI. Trimming at V came to 9 bases and at J to 3 bases, leaving 4 bases not matched to a gene. The CDR3 region has the DNA TGTGCCAGTGTTCTAGCGGAAGAGACCCAGTACTTC. Translation: CASVLAEETQYF.

This clone came up many times. Just one base apart from a much larger clone, this may be a read error. The chain combines TRBV2 with TRBJ1-5, with 8 bases lining up with TRBD1. CDR1 is SNHLY and CDR2 is FYNNEI in the germline V gene. After removal of 4 bases from V and 5 bases from J, the junction contained 7 bases not matched to a gene. CDR3 length: 15 residues. The CDR3 loop is CASSGTRQGHQPQHF. The CDR3 DNA sequence: TGTGCCAGCAGTGGGACTAGACAGGGGCATCAGCCCCAGCATTTT. The full variable domain, with the rest looked up from reference TRBV2 and TRBJ1-5, is EPEVTQTPSHQVTQMGQEVILRCVPISNHLYFYWYRQILGQKVEFLVSFYNNEISEKSEIFDDQFSVERPDGSNFTLKIRSTKLEDSAMYFCASSGTRQGHQPQHFGDGTRLSIL.

This clone is medium-sized (0.01 to 0.1%) within its sample. The V gene is TRBV6-5, the J gene TRBJ2-7; 8 positions agree with TRBD1. Trimming at V came to 2 bases and at J to 3 bases, leaving 6 bases not matched to a gene. CDR1 is MNHEY, CDR2 SVGAGI, per germline. The CDR3 covers 15 residues. The CDR3 region has the DNA TGTGCCAGCAGTTACCAGGGGGCGCGCGACTACGAGCAGTACTTC. It translates to CASSYQGARDYEQYF.

This clone was seen ten or more times. J is TRBJ2-2 and V is TRBV11-2, with D maybe TRBD2 (5 bases). The V gene's germline CDR1 is SGHAT and CDR2 FQNNGV. This CDR3 region has 16 residues. Trimming cost V 6 bases and J 2 bases, with 16 bases left between them. The CDR3 sequence: CASSPRTLPNTGELFF. CDR3 sequence (DNA): TGTGCCAGCAGTCCCAGGACTCTCCCTAACACCGGGGAGCTGTTTTTT.

This clone counts as medium-sized. CDR3 nucleotides: TGTGCCAGCAGAGCCGGGACAGGAGAAAATCAGCCCCAGCATTTT. It yields the protein CASRAGTGENQPQHF. The chain joins TRBV2 to TRBJ1-5; 8 positions match TRBD1. Germline V gene sequence: CDR1 SNHLY, CDR2 FYNNEI. With V trimmed by 6 bases and J by 4 bases, 8 bases remained unmatched. This CDR3 has 15 amino acids. The full variable domain, completed using reference TRBV2 and TRBJ1-5, is EPEVTQTPSHQVTQMGQEVILRCVPISNHLYFYWYRQILGQKVEFLVSFYNNEISEKSEIFDDQFSVERPDGSNFTLKIRSTKLEDSAMYFCASRAGTGENQPQHFGDGTRLSIL.

This chain uses TRBV4-1 with TRBJ1-2; D gene ambiguous. V was cut by 1 base and J by 3 bases, with 12 bases left in between. CDR3 length: 15 residues. Germline values: CDR1 MGHRA, CDR2 YSYEKL. The CDR3 reads CASSQVPGSYYGYTF. CDR3 DNA: TGCGCCAGCAGCCAAGTACCGGGATCTTACTATGGCTACACCTTC.

There are many counts of this clone. V and J are TRBV2 and TRBJ2-2; D is unclear. This CDR3 region has 12 residues. Germline assignment: CDR1 SNHLY and CDR2 FYNNEI. The V and J ends lost 6 bases and 3 bases respectively, with 5 bases between them. CDR3 coding DNA: TGTGCCAGCAGAAGCGACACCGGGGAGCTGTTTTTT. This gives the protein CASRSDTGELFF.

This sequence joins TRBV2 and TRBJ2-1; 11 bases match TRBD2. After removal of 6 bases from V and 10 bases from J, the junction contained 11 bases not matched to a gene. Germline V lookup: CDR1 SNHLY, CDR2 FYNNEI. CDR3 length equals 15 residues. CDR3 bases: TGTGCCAGCAGGGGTGATAGCGGGAGGGCCATAGAGCAGTTCTTC. Amino acids: CASRGDSGRAIEQFF.

By its share, this clone is medium-sized. J is TRBJ2-1 and V is TRBV10-3; possible D gene TRBD1, 6 bases. CDR1 is ENHRY and CDR2 is SYGVKD in the germline V gene. The V end was cut by 6 bases, the J end by 1 base, with 16 bases between. This CDR3 has 16 residues. In nucleotides, the CDR3 is TGTGCCATCAGGGAACAGGGCGACGGGTCCTACAATGAGCAGTTCTTC. Translation: CAIREQGDGSYNEQFF.

This clone was detected ten times or more. The rearrangement joins TRBV20-1 to TRBJ2-7, with TRBD1 identical over 11 bases. V shed 6 bases, J shed 5 bases, and the junction held 6 bases outside the gene matches. There are 13 residues in the CDR3. Germline V CDR1 and CDR2: DFQATT, SNEGSKA (reference sequence). CDR3 sequence reads: CSALGQGADEQYF. The CDR3 bases are TGCAGTGCCCTAGGACAGGGGGCGGACGAGCAGTACTTC.

This clone appeared many times. The chain links TRBV10-3 to TRBJ1-4; 9 nucleotides line up with TRBD1. The germline V gene has CDR1 ENHRY and CDR2 SYGVKD. CDR3 length: 17 residues. The trim removed 0 bases at V and 8 bases at J, leaving 10 bases unmatched. This chain's CDR3 is CAISESQMDRGREKLFF. CDR3 coding DNA: TGTGCCATCAGTGAGTCTCAGATGGACAGGGGCCGCGAAAAACTGTTTTTT.

By share, this clone ranks as medium-sized (0.01 to 0.1%). This chain links TRBV6-1 with TRBJ2-3, with D maybe TRBD2 (6 bases). The V end lost 4 bases, the J end lost 7 bases, and 12 bases lay between the germline ends. The germline gives CDR1 MNHNS, CDR2 SASEGT. CDR3 size: 13 residues. The CDR3 DNA sequence: TGTGCCAGCAGTGCTGCCGGAGGGTATACGCAGTATTTT. This codes for CASSAAGGYTQYF.

The table lists this clone with many counts. The chain joins TRBV11-2 to TRBJ2-3; D may be TRBD1 or TRBD2 (7 bases each). The CDR3 sequence is 16 residues long. CDR1 and CDR2 (germline): SGHAT, FQNNGV. With 5 bases removed from V and 0 bases from J, the gap between germline ends came to 15 bases. CDR3 in DNA: TGTGCCAGCAGCCCAGGGGGGGGCCTGAGCACAGATACGCAGTATTTT. This encodes CASSPGGGLSTDTQYF.